This is a list of T cell receptor beta chains from one sample in a study of graft-versus-host responses after intestinal transplantation. Measured with immunoSEQ multiplex PCR; TCRdb has only the in-frame clones, and not every one. Among some 35,000 clones listed, roughly 94% were seen once. Their antigens are not known. The sample here was unstimulated CD4+ T cells sorted from spleen or lymph node cells, taken before transplant. Receptors were obtained from a human donor who was the organ donor for an intestinal transplant. CDR3s leave out the opening cysteine and the closing phenylalanine or tryptophan. Each record gives: V gene, D gene, J gene, CDR3 protein. D genes are given only for firm matches.

TRBV18,NA,TRBJ2-3,ASSPPRGGSADTQY
TRBV11-3,NA,TRBJ2-7,ASSPGAEVRDLREQY
TRBV5-4,TRBD2,TRBJ2-3,ASSYRSGGGTDTQY
TRBV21-1,NA,NA,ASSTRDSTSYEQY
TRBV5-1,NA,TRBJ1-1,ASSLAWGVGEAF
TRBV5-1,NA,TRBJ1-1,ASSLVGGAGEAF
TRBV5-1,TRBD1,TRBJ2-7,ASTINRDSEQY
TRBV10-3,NA,TRBJ1-1,ASKLGDKNTEAF
TRBV9,NA,TRBJ2-6,ASSVEGSGANVLT
TRBV19,TRBD2,TRBJ2-3,ASSISRGIRADTQY
TRBV4-2,TRBD2,TRBJ2-1,ASSQEAQRLARNYNEQF
TRBV30,NA,TRBJ1-3,AWSDRSGNTIY
TRBV4-2,TRBD2,TRBJ2-7,ASSQEPSGGGTYEQY
TRBV5-1,NA,TRBJ1-5,ASSLGEGLEQPQH
TRBV15,NA,TRBJ1-2,ATSRFRDTNNYGYT
TRBV4-3,TRBD1,TRBJ1-2,ASSQDQGTGGRGYGYT
TRBV18,NA,NA,ASSLNPDGYEQY
TRBV19,NA,TRBJ1-1,ASSINRNTEAF
TRBV29-1,NA,TRBJ1-2,SVGESYGYT
TRBV7-9,NA,TRBJ1-2,ASSSPSVRAYGYT
TRBV7-6,TRBD2,TRBJ2-2,ASSLLAGANTGELF
TRBV4-1,NA,TRBJ2-1,ASSSDGGYEQF
TRBV7-2,NA,TRBJ1-5,ASSLVGAGNQPQH
TRBV10-3,TRBD1,TRBJ1-2,AISEDRDYGYT
TRBV7-9,NA,TRBJ1-1,ASSLVSGAGTEAF
TRBV5-1,NA,TRBJ1-2,ASSLDSYYGYT
TRBV25-1,TRBD1,TRBJ1-2,ASSALTGSYGYT
TRBV9,NA,TRBJ1-3,ASSVASGSGNTIY
TRBV5-1,NA,TRBJ1-3,ASSGAGIGNTIY
TRBV5-8,NA,TRBJ2-2,ASSLKKTVNTGELF
TRBV7-9,NA,TRBJ1-1,ASSVGGVNTEAF
TRBV15,NA,TRBJ1-2,ATSRGRDPNYGYT
TRBV30,TRBD2,TRBJ2-7,AWTNGLTSGGVYEQY
TRBV28,NA,TRBJ2-2,ASCRANTGELF
TRBV2,NA,TRBJ1-5,ASRENQPQH
TRBV6-1,TRBD1,TRBJ2-7,ASSAGGSYEQY
TRBV11-1,NA,TRBJ1-2,ASSRIDRNYGYT
TRBV10-3,TRBD1,TRBJ1-5,AISTGTGRGQPQH
TRBV7-2,TRBD2,TRBJ2-3,ASSSPQRGGADTQY
TRBV18,TRBD1,TRBJ1-2,ASSPQGALGYGYT
TRBV7-2,NA,TRBJ1-1,ASSLYKGGTEAF
TRBV7-8,TRBD1,TRBJ1-1,ASSRGQVNTEAF
TRBV5-1,NA,TRBJ2-5,ASSPRGNRETQY
TRBV11-3,NA,TRBJ2-5,ASSFEQETQY
TRBV5-1,NA,TRBJ2-5,ASSLEQLQETQY
TRBV6-4,TRBD1,TRBJ2-3,ASRMGTGGRTDTQY
TRBV18,NA,TRBJ1-2,ASSPPSSYGYT
TRBV5-1,NA,TRBJ1-2,ASSLGGGAVGYT
TRBV18,NA,TRBJ1-2,ASSPGSQGLGYGYT
TRBV19,NA,TRBJ1-5,ASRGVGSSGNQPQH
TRBV6-1,TRBD2,TRBJ2-3,ASSEATSGTDTQY